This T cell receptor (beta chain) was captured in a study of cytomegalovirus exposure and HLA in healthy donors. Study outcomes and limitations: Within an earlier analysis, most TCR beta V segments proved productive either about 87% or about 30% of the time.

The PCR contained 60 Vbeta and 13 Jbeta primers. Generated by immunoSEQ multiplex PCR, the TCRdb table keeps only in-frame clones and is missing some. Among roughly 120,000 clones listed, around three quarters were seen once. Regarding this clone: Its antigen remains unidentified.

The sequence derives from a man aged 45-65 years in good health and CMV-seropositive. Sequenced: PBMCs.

The CDR3 DNA reads as TGTGCCAGCAGCTCGCGAGCGGGACTCGTAGCCAAAAACATTCAGTACTTC. Translating it yields CASSSRAGLVAKNIQYF. The J gene is TRBJ2-4, the V gene TRBV7-9, with TRBD2 matching 7 bases. In germline, CDR1 is SEHNR, CDR2 FQNEAQ (reference sequence). V shed 4 bases, J shed 0 bases, and the junction held 9 bases outside the gene matches. The length of the CDR3 is 17 residues. Filled out from reference TRBV7-9 and TRBJ2-4, the complete variable domain reads DTGVSQNPRHKITKRGQNVTFRCDPISEHNRLYWYRQTLGQGPEFLTYFQNEAQLEKSRLLSDRFSAERPKGSFSTLEIQRTEQGDSAMYLCASSSRAGLVAKNIQYFGAGTRLSVL.